Given below is one TCR beta chain in context. The entry originates in a study of control samples from healthy donors and cancer patients. From germline, CDR1 is KGHDR and CDR2 SFDVKD. V was shortened by 5 bases and J by 1 base, with 11 bases between the two germline ends. The CDR3 contains 15 residues. This table comes from immunoSEQ multiplex PCR, and its TCRdb copy is limited to in-frame clones, with some not included. This sample has about 170,000 clones, with approximately 94% found just once. The gene calls are TRBV24-1 and TRBJ1-5; no clear D gene. The clonotype was recovered from a woman aged 18 to 35 in good health. Sequencing was done on a sample of blood. The CDR3 reads CATSVRHQSNQPQHF. CDR3 DNA sequence: TGTGCCACCAGTGTCCGACACCAAAGCAATCAGCCCCAGCATTTT.